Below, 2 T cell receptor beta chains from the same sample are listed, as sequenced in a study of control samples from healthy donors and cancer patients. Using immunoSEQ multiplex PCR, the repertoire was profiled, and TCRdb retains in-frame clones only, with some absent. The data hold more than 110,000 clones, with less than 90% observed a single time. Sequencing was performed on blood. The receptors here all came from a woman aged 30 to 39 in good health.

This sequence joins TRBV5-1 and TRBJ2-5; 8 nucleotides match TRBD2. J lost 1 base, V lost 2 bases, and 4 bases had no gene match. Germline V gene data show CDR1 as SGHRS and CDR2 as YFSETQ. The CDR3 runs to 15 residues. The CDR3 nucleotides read TGCGCCAGCAGCTTCGCTAGCGGGTTCCAAGAGACCCAGTACTTC. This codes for CASSFASGFQETQYF.

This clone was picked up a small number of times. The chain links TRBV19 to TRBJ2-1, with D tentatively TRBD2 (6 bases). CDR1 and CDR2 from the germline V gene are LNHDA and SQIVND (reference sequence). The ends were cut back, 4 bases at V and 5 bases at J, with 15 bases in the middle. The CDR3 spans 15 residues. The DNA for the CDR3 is TGTGCCAGTAGTACCGGGGACTCCTTTAACAATGAGCAGTTCTTC. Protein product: CASSTGDSFNNEQFF.